The 9 T cell receptor beta chains below come from one sample, sequenced in a study of blood T cell repertoires in COVID-19. Sequenced by immunoSEQ multiplex PCR; TCRdb stores in-frame clones only, minus some. The table includes about 160,000 clones, roughly 80% detected once. The sample taken for sequencing was peripheral blood. All receptors derive from a man between 65 and 85 years old with acute or convalescent COVID-19.

The V gene is TRBV25-1, the J gene TRBJ1-6; 11 bases fit TRBD1. V shed 4 bases, J shed 14 bases, and the junction held 7 bases outside the gene matches. Germline V gene sequence: CDR1 MGHDK, CDR2 SYGVNS. CDR3 length: 14 residues. CDR3 bases: TGTGCCAGCAGTGCCGGGACAGGGGGTATAGCCCTCCACTTT. This encodes CASSAGTGGIALHF.

The chain recombines TRBV11-2 with TRBJ1-2; D might be TRBD1 (5 bases). Trimming shortened V by 4 bases and J by 2 bases, and 11 bases separated the two germline ends. The V gene's germline CDR1 is SGHAT and CDR2 FQNNGV. The CDR3 consists of 14 residues. CDR3 DNA sequence: TGTGCCAGCAGCTCTCAGGGCGGCAACTATGGCTACACCTTC. It specifies CASSSQGGNYGYTF.

This clone has a handful of counts. V and J are TRBV7-3 and TRBJ1-1; no clear D gene. This CDR3 spans 13 amino acids. V was pared by 2 bases and J by 2 bases, with 6 bases between. The germline gives CDR1 SGHTA, CDR2 FQGTGA. The CDR3 reads CASSLHLNTEAFF. The CDR3 bases are TGTGCCAGCAGCTTACACCTAAACACTGAAGCTTTCTTT.

This chain joins TRBV3-1 (or the pseudogene TRBV3-2) and TRBJ1-1; TRBD1 is a possible D gene (5 bases). Germline loops: CDR1 LGHDT, CDR2 YNNKEL (reference sequence). CDR3 length: 12 amino acids. Trimming removed 7 bases from V and 1 base from J, with 7 bases in between. The CDR3 protein is CASTGGNTEAFF. CDR3 DNA sequence: TGTGCCAGCACCGGGGGGAACACTGAAGCTTTCTTT.

This chain connects TRBV2 to TRBJ1-2; TRBD1 matches at 9 bases. Germline V CDR1 and CDR2: SNHLY, FYNNEI. This CDR3 has 17 amino acids. The ends lost 5 bases at V and 1 base at J; junction bases unmatched: 11. Here the CDR3 reads CASSTGQGGGLNYGYTF. CDR3 DNA sequence: TGTGCCAGCAGTACGGGACAGGGAGGGGGGCTTAACTATGGCTACACCTTC.

The chain recombines TRBV12-3 or TRBV12-4 with TRBJ2-7; TRBD1 is a possible D gene (6 bases). Trimming stripped 6 bases from V and 2 bases from J, with 11 bases between. The CDR3 covers 13 residues. CDR3 region: CASSPDSTYEQYF. DNA for the CDR3: TGTGCCAGCAGCCCGGACAGTACCTACGAGCAGTACTTC.

This clone was counted once. The chain carries TRBV5-1 and TRBJ2-7, with 13 bases fitting TRBD2. J lost 5 bases, V lost 2 bases, and 13 bases had no gene match. The CDR3 is 18 residues long. Germline lookup yields CDR1 SGHRS and CDR2 YFSETQ. For the CDR3, the DNA is TGCGCCAGCAGCTTATGGACCGGGACTAGCGGGATCCTCCACGAGCAGTACTTC. This encodes CASSLWTGTSGILHEQYF.

The chain joins TRBV6-6 to TRBJ1-1; 7 bases are a match to TRBD1. The CDR3 covers 16 residues. V lost 0 bases, J lost 1 base, and 5 bases stayed unmatched. The germline V gene has CDR1 MNHNY and CDR2 SVGAGI (reference sequence). The chain's CDR3 is CASSYSLEGANTEAFF. CDR3 DNA: TGTGCCAGCAGTTACTCGTTGGAGGGGGCGAACACTGAAGCTTTCTTT.

This clone was observed a handful of times. This chain joins TRBV15 and TRBJ2-5, with 7 bases fitting TRBD1. V trimming: 0 bases; J trimming: 5 bases; junction bases outside the gene matches: 3. There are 14 residues in the CDR3. The germline gives CDR1 LNHNV, CDR2 YYDKDF (reference sequence). CDR3 sequence (DNA): TGTGCCACCAGCAGAGATCAACAGGGGGAGACCCAGTACTTC. Protein sequence: CATSRDQQGETQYF. Looking up the rest from reference TRBV15 and TRBJ2-5 gives the full variable domain: DAMVIQNPRYQVTQFGKPVTLSCSQTLNHNVMYWYQQKSSQAPKLLFHYYDKDFNNEADTPDNFQSRRPNTSFCFLDIRSPGLGDTAMYLCATSRDQQGETQYFGPGTRLLVL.